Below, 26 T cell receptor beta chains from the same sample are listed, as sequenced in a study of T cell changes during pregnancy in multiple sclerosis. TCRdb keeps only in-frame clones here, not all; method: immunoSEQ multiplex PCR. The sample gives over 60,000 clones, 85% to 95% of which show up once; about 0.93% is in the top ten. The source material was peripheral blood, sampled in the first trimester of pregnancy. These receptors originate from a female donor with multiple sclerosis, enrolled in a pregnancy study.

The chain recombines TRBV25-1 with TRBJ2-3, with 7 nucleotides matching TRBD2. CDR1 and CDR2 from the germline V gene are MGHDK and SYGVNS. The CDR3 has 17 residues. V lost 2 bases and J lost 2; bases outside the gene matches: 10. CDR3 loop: CASSEPPARGDTDTQYF. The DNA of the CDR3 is TGTGCCAGCAGTGAACCCCCCGCCCGGGGGGACACAGATACGCAGTATTTT.

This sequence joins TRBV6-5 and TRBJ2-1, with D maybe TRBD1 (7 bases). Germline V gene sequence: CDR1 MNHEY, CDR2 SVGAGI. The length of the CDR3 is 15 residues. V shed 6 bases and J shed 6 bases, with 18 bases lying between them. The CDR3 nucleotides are TGTGCCAGCAGCCTTGACAGGGCGGGAACCAATGAGCAGTTCTTC. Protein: CASSLDRAGTNEQFF.

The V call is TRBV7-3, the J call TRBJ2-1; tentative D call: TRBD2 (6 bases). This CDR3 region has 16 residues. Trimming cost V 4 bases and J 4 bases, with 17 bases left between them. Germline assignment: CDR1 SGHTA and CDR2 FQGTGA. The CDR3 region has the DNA TGTGCCAGCAGCTCTAGACGAACTAGCAGGTACAATGAGCAGTTCTTC. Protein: CASSSRRTSRYNEQFF. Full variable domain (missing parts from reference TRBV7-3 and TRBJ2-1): GAGVSQTPSNKVTEKGKYVELRCDPISGHTALYWYRQSLGQGPEFLIYFQGTGAADDSGLPNDRFFAVRPEGSVSTLKIQRTERGDSAVYLCASSSRRTSRYNEQFFGPGTRLTVL.

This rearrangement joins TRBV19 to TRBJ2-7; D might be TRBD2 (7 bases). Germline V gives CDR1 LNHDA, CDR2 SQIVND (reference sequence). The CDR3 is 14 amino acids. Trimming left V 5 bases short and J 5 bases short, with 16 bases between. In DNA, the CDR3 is TGTGCCAGTAGTGCCTCCGGAGGGGGGGACGAGCAGTACTTC. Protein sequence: CASSASGGGDEQYF.

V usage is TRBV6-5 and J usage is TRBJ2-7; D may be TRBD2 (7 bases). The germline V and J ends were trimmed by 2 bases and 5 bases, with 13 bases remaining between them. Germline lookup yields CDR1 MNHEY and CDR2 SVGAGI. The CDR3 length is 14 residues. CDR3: CASSYNRGADEQYF. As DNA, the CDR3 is TGTGCCAGCAGTTACAATCGGGGGGCGGACGAGCAGTACTTC.

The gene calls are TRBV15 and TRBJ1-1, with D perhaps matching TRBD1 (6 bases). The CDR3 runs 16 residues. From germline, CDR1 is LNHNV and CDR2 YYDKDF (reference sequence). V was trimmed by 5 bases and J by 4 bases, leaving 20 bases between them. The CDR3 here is CATSRPGRGGSTEAFF. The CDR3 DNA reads TGTGCCACCAGCCGCCCCGGTAGGGGGGGAAGCACTGAAGCTTTCTTT.

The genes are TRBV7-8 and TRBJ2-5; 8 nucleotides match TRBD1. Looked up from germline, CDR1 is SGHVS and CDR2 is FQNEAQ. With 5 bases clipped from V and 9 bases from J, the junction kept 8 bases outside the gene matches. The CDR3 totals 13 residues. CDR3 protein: CASSKDRDPAQYF. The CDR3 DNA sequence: TGTGCCAGCAGCAAGGACAGGGATCCGGCCCAGTACTTC.

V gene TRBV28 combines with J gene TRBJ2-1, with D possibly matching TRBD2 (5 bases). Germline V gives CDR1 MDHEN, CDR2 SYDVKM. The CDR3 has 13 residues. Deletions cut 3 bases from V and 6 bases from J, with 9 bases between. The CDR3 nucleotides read TGTGCCAGCAGTTTCGGACTCGTCAATGAGCAGTTCTTC. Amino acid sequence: CASSFGLVNEQFF.

As DNA, the CDR3 is TGCGCCAGCAGCCAAGAATACAGGAATAATGAAAAACTGTTTTTT. It codes for CASSQEYRNNEKLFF. The genes are TRBV4-1 and TRBJ1-4, with D perhaps TRBD1 (5 bases). The CDR3 runs 15 residues. Per germline, CDR1 MGHRA and CDR2 YSYEKL. With 0 bases removed from V and 4 bases from J, the gap between germline ends came to 9 bases.

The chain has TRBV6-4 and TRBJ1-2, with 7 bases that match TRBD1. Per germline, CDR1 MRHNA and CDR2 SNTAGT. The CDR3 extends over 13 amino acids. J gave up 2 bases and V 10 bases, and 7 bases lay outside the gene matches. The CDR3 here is CATRQGSNYGYTF. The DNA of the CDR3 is TGTGCCACCCGACAGGGCTCCAACTATGGCTACACCTTC.

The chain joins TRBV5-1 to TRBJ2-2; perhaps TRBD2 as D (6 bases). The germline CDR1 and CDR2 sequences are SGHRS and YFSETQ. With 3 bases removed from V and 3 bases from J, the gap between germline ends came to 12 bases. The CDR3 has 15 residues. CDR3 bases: TGCGCCAGCAGCTCCCGGGGGAAGGACACCGGGGAGCTGTTTTTT. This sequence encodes CASSSRGKDTGELFF.

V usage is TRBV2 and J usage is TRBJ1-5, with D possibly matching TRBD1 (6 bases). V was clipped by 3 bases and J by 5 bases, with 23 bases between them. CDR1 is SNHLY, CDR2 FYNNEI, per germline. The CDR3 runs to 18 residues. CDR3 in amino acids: CASSEGGARSGYDQPQHF. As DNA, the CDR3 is TGTGCCAGCAGTGAGGGGGGGGCGCGGTCCGGGTACGATCAGCCCCAGCATTTT.

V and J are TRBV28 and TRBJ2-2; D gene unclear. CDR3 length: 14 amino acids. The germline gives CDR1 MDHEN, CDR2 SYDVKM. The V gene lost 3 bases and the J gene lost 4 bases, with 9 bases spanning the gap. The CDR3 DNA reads TGTGCCAGCAGTTTGTTAACCGGCACCGGGGAGCTGTTTTTT. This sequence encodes CASSLLTGTGELFF. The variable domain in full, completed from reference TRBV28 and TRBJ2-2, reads DVKVTQSSRYLVKRTGEKVFLECVQDMDHENMFWYRQDPGLGLRLIYFSYDVKMKEKGDIPEGYSVSREKKERFSLILESASTNQTSMYLCASSLLTGTGELFFGEGSRLTVL.

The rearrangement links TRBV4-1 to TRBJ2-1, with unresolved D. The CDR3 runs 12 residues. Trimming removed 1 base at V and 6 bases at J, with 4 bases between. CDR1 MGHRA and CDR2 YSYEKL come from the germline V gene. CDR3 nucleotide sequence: TGCGCCAGCAGCCAAGGGCCCAATGAGCAGTTCTTC. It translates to CASSQGPNEQFF.

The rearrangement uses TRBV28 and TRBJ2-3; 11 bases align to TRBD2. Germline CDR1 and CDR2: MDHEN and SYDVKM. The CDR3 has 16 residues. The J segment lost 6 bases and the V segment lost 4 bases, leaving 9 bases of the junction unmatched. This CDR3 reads CASSWDTSGSLDTQYF. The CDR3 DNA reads TGTGCCAGCAGTTGGGATACTAGCGGGAGTTTGGATACGCAGTATTTT.

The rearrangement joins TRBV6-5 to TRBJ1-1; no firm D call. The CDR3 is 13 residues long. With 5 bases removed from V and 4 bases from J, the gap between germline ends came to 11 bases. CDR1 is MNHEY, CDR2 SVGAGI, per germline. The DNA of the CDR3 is TGTGCCAGCAGTCGGCCAGGTCCCACTGAAGCTTTCTTT. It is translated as CASSRPGPTEAFF.

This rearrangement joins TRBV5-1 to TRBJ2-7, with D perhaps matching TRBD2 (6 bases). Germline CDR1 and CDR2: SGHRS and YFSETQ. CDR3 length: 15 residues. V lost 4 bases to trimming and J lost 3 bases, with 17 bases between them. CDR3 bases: TGCGCCAGCAGCCCGGGCGGGGCGGAGGTCTACGAGCAGTACTTC. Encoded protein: CASSPGGAEVYEQYF.

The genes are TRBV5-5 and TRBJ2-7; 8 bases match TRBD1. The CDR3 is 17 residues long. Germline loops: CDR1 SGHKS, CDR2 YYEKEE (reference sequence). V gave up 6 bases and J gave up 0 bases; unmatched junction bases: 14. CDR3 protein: CASTRRSGTGLSYEQYF. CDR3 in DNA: TGTGCCAGCACCCGACGTTCCGGGACAGGCCTCTCCTACGAGCAGTACTTC.

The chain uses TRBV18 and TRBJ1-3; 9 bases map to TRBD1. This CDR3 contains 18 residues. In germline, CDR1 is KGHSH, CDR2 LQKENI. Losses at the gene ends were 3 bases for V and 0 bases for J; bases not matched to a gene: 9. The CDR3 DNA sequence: TGTGCCAGCTCACCCTCGGGACAGGGCTTCTACTCTGGAAACACCATATATTTT. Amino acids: CASSPSGQGFYSGNTIYF.

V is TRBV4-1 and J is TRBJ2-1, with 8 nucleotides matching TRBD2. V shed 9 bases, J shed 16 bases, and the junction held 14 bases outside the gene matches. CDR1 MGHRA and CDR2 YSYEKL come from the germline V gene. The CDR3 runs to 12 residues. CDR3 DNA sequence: TGCGCCAGTCCCCACTCGGGGACTAGTACTTTCTTC. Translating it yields CASPHSGTSTFF.

The CDR3 coding sequence is TGCAGCGTTTTACTAGCGGGAGGCACAGATACGCAGTATTTT. This encodes CSVLLAGGTDTQYF. This sequence joins TRBV29-1 and TRBJ2-3; 11 nucleotides match TRBD2. The CDR3 totals 14 residues. J gave up 1 base and V 5 bases, and 2 bases lay outside the gene matches. The germline gives CDR1 SQVTM, CDR2 ANQGSEA.

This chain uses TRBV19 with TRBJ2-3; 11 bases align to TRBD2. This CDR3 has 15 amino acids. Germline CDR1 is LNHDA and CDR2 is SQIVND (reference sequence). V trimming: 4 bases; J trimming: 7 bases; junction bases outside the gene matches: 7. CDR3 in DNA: TGTGCCAGTAGTACGATAGCGGGGGGGCCTCATACGCAGTATTTT. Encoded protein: CASSTIAGGPHTQYF.

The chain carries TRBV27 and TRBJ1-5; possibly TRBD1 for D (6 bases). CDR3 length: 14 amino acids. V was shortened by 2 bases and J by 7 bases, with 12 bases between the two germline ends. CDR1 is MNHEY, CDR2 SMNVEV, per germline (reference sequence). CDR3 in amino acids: CASSLGGQIQPQHF. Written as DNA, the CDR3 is TGTGCCAGCAGTTTAGGGGGACAAATCCAGCCCCAGCATTTT.

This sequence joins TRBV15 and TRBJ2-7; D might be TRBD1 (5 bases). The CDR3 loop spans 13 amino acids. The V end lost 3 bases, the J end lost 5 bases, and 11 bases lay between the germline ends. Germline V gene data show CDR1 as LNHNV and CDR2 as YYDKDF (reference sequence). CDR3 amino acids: CATSSRVENEQYF. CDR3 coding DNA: TGTGCCACCAGCAGCAGGGTAGAAAACGAGCAGTACTTC.

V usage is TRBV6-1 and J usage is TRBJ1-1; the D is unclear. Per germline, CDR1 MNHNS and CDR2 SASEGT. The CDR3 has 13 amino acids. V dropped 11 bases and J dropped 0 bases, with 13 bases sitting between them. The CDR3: CALMRRVNTEAFF. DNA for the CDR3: TGTGCCCTAATGAGGAGGGTGAACACTGAAGCTTTCTTT.

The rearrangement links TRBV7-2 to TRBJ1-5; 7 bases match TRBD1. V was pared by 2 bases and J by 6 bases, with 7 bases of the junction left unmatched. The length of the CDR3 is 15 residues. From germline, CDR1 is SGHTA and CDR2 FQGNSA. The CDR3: CASSLSTGVSQPQHF. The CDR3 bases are TGTGCCAGCAGCTTATCAACAGGGGTAAGTCAGCCCCAGCATTTT.